This entry lists 18 T cell receptor beta chains sequenced from one sample in a study of blood T cell repertoires in COVID-19 (TCRdb year 2020). The library relied on the immunoSEQ multiplex PCR assay. TCRdb's version of the immuneACCESS table is confined to in-frame rearrangements and falls short of the full clone set. An unresolved V gene accounts for under half of the shortfall where checked; the remainder is of unknown origin. The sample table shows 150,000 to 200,000 clones, and 85% are seen once. Approximately 3.3% of the sample is in the top ten clones. The source material was peripheral blood. The receptors come from a human donor with acute or convalescent COVID-19. The donor label of this sample is uncertain.

The V gene is TRBV28, the J gene TRBJ1-2; no clear D gene. CDR3 length: 15 amino acids. The germline V and J ends were trimmed by 5 bases and 4 bases, with 17 bases remaining between them. CDR1 is MDHEN and CDR2 is SYDVKM in the germline V gene. CDR3 loop: CASSPPPTSLYGYTF. As DNA, the CDR3 is TGTGCCAGCAGTCCCCCCCCTACTTCCCTCTATGGCTACACCTTC.

CDR3 residues: CASSPGTGVHEQYF. The CDR3 DNA sequence: TGTGCCAGCAGCCCGGGGACAGGGGTCCACGAGCAGTACTTC. This rearrangement joins TRBV4-2 to TRBJ2-7; 10 bases are a match to TRBD1. CDR1 LGHNA and CDR2 YNFKEQ come from the germline V gene. This CDR3 is built from 14 residues. Germline trimming cut 4 bases from V and 5 bases from J; bases unmatched to any gene: 5.

V and J are TRBV27 and TRBJ2-5, with a possible D match to TRBD2 (5 bases). CDR1 and CDR2 (germline): MNHEY, SMNVEV (reference sequence). V lost 4 bases and J 4 bases, leaving 16 bases between the germline ends. The CDR3 length is 15 residues. CDR3 sequence (DNA): TGTGCCAGCAGTTCCCTGGGCATAGGGAGAGAGACCCAGTACTTC. It is translated as CASSSLGIGRETQYF.

This chain joins TRBV7-9 and TRBJ1-1; 7 bases map to TRBD1. The CDR3 sequence is 15 residues long. V dropped 6 bases and J dropped 1; count of bases not matched to a gene: 8. Per the germline V gene, CDR1 is SEHNR and CDR2 is FQNEAQ (reference sequence). CDR3 loop: CASREGANRNTEAFF. In nucleotides, the CDR3 is TGTGCCAGCAGGGAGGGGGCCAACCGGAACACTGAAGCTTTCTTT. Looking up the rest from reference TRBV7-9 and TRBJ1-1 gives the full variable domain: DTGVSQNPRHKITKRGQNVTFRCDPISEHNRLYWYRQTLGQGPEFLTYFQNEAQLEKSRLLSDRFSAERPKGSFSTLEIQRTEQGDSAMYLCASREGANRNTEAFFGQGTRLTVV.

The V and J genes are TRBV3-1 (or the pseudogene TRBV3-2) and TRBJ1-2, with D tentatively TRBD1 (5 bases). The length of the CDR3 is 15 residues. In germline, CDR1 is LGHDT, CDR2 YNNKEL (reference sequence). The germline V and J ends were trimmed by 4 bases and 4 bases, with 16 bases remaining between them. The CDR3 DNA reads as TGTGCCAGCAGCCCAGAGACAGTCGGGGGCTATGGCTACACCTTC. This codes for CASSPETVGGYGYTF.

The chain recombines TRBV27 with TRBJ2-3; 7 bases agree with TRBD1. J was trimmed by 1 base and V by 9 bases; bases with no gene match: 7. Germline V CDR1 and CDR2: MNHEY, SMNVEV (reference sequence). This CDR3 has 14 amino acids. The CDR3 region has the DNA TGTGCCAGTAGGAACCAGGGGGGCACAGATACGCAGTATTTT. This translates into CASRNQGGTDTQYF.

This chain links TRBV7-3 with TRBJ2-2; 11 bases map to TRBD2. CDR3 length: 14 residues. Germline V gene data show CDR1 as SGHTA and CDR2 as FQGTGA. Unmatched junction bases numbered 2, after V lost 6 bases and J lost 5 bases. The CDR3 DNA sequence: TGTGCCAGCAGGGGACTAGCGGAGACCGGGGAGCTGTTTTTT. Translated, it gives CASRGLAETGELFF.

The chain employs TRBV9 and TRBJ1-1; D is perhaps TRBD1 (6 bases). The CDR3 runs 17 residues. Germline V gene sequence: CDR1 SGDLS, CDR2 YYNGEE. Trimming pared 0 bases from V and 5 bases from J, leaving 20 bases between. CDR3 DNA sequence: TGTGCCAGCAGCGTAGGATATACGGGGGGCGTTTTGACTGAAGCTTTCTTT. Translating it yields CASSVGYTGGVLTEAFF.

This chain joins TRBV5-1 and TRBJ2-5; 7 bases align to TRBD1. Germline-derived CDR1 and CDR2 are SGHRS and YFSETQ. The CDR3 is made up of 16 amino acids. With 0 bases clipped from V and 1 base from J, the junction kept 6 bases outside the gene matches. As DNA, the CDR3 is TGCGCCAGCAGCTTGGATGGACAGGCAATCCAAGAGACCCAGTACTTC. The encoded protein is CASSLDGQAIQETQYF.

The chain combines TRBV12-3 or TRBV12-4 with TRBJ1-2, with a tentative D call TRBD1 (5 bases). V shed 6 bases and J shed 8 bases, with 13 bases lying between them. The CDR3 is 12 residues long. For the CDR3, the DNA is TGTGCCAGCAGCTTGGCGGGGCCCGGCTACACCTTC. Its protein is CASSLAGPGYTF.

The chain links TRBV4-3 to TRBJ1-1; no reliable D call. Germline CDR1 LGHNA, CDR2 YSLEER. The length of the CDR3 is 15 residues. V lost 4 bases, J lost 3 bases, and 15 bases lay in between. CDR3 in amino acids: CASSPVRGIYTEAFF. In DNA form, the CDR3 reads TGCGCCAGCAGCCCCGTGCGGGGAATTTACACTGAAGCTTTCTTT.

The rearrangement links TRBV19 to TRBJ1-5; 8 positions agree with TRBD1. V gave up 7 bases and J gave up 3 bases; unmatched junction bases: 8. Per the germline V gene, CDR1 is LNHDA and CDR2 is SQIVND (reference sequence). The CDR3 sequence is 15 residues long. This CDR3 is CASKSRTGPNQPQHF. The CDR3 DNA sequence: TGTGCCAGTAAATCCAGGACAGGGCCCAATCAGCCCCAGCATTTT.

This clone has a handful of counts. The rearrangement uses TRBV27 and TRBJ1-1; TRBD1 is a possible D gene (5 bases). The ends were cut back, 5 bases at V and 1 base at J, with 14 bases in the middle. The germline V gene has CDR1 MNHEY and CDR2 SMNVEV (reference sequence). The CDR3 consists of 15 residues. The CDR3 protein is CASSADPGKNTEAFF. The CDR3, as DNA: TGTGCCAGCAGTGCCGATCCAGGGAAGAACACTGAAGCTTTCTTT.

V and J are TRBV10-1 and TRBJ2-2; 9 bases are a match to TRBD1. Germline trimming cut 6 bases from V and 7 bases from J; bases unmatched to any gene: 9. This CDR3 spans 15 amino acids. CDR1 WNHNN and CDR2 SYGVQD come from the germline V gene (reference sequence). The CDR3 here is CASSEGQGIGGELFF. As DNA, the CDR3 is TGCGCCAGCAGCGAGGGACAGGGAATAGGCGGGGAGCTGTTTTTT.

The chain links TRBV10-3 to TRBJ1-2; perhaps TRBD1 as D (5 bases). This CDR3 has 13 amino acids. Germline V gene data show CDR1 as ENHRY and CDR2 as SYGVKD. V was clipped by 11 bases and J by 4 bases, with 17 bases between them. Written as DNA, the CDR3 is TGTGCCCTCCGAAACGACAGCCCCTATGGCTACACCTTC. Translated: CALRNDSPYGYTF.

This clone was counted once. The V and J genes are TRBV7-9 and TRBJ2-1; 12 nucleotides line up with TRBD1. The V gene end was trimmed by 5 bases and the J gene end by 8 bases; junction bases not matched to a gene: 4. Germline V gene lookup returns CDR1 SEHNR and CDR2 FQNEAQ (reference sequence). The CDR3 totals 14 residues. The CDR3 DNA is TGTGCCAGCAGCCCCGGGACAGGGGGCGATGAGCAGTTCTTC. Translation gives CASSPGTGGDEQFF.

The count of this clone is one. V usage is TRBV7-2 and J usage is TRBJ2-6; TRBD1 matches at 11 bases. The length of the CDR3 is 18 residues. J gave up 0 bases and V 3 bases, and 4 bases lay outside the gene matches. The V gene's germline CDR1 is SGHTA and CDR2 FQGNSA. CDR3 amino acids: CASSFRTGGPSGANVLTF. The CDR3 DNA sequence: TGTGCCAGCAGCTTCCGGACAGGGGGCCCCTCTGGGGCCAACGTCCTGACTTTC.

The chain links TRBV14 to TRBJ1-2, with D unresolved. The CDR3 totals 15 residues. V was shortened by 0 bases and J by 1 base, with 9 bases between the two germline ends. Germline V CDR1 and CDR2: SGHDN, FVKESK. CDR3 residues: CASSQEGQVNYGYTF. DNA for the CDR3: TGTGCCAGCAGCCAAGAAGGCCAGGTTAACTATGGCTACACCTTC.